The next 24 T cell receptor beta chains were all read from a single sample in a study of blood T cell repertoires in COVID-19. Profiled with immunoSEQ multiplex PCR; TCRdb holds only in-frame clones, not every one. This sample yields approximately 110,000 clones, of which 88% are seen a single time; 0.88% belongs to the top ten. The sequenced sample consisted of peripheral blood. The origin of the receptors is a woman in her forties or fifties with active or convalescent COVID-19.

V and J are TRBV27 and TRBJ1-6; D remains ambiguous. Trimming removed 6 bases at V and 10 bases at J, with 13 bases between. The CDR3 contains 13 residues. CDR1 MNHEY and CDR2 SMNVEV come from the germline V gene (reference sequence). In DNA form, the CDR3 reads TGTGCCAGCAGATGGACGAGGGAATCACCCCTCCACTTT. It codes for CASRWTRESPLHF.

The chain joins TRBV5-1 to TRBJ1-1; D ambiguous. The V gene's germline CDR1 is SGHRS and CDR2 YFSETQ. V was shortened by 2 bases and J by 4 bases, with 9 bases between the two germline ends. The CDR3 totals 13 residues. Here the CDR3 DNA reads TGCGCCAGCAGCTTTTTTGGGCTCACTGAAGCTTTCTTT. It is translated as CASSFFGLTEAFF.

The V gene is TRBV2, the J gene TRBJ1-1; D call uncertain. Trimming removed 3 bases at V and 5 bases at J, with 13 bases between. Looked up from germline, CDR1 is SNHLY and CDR2 is FYNNEI. The CDR3 covers 14 residues. The CDR3 sequence: CASSDLGSRTEAFF. CDR3 nucleotides: TGTGCCAGCAGTGATTTAGGGAGTAGAACTGAAGCTTTCTTT.

V is TRBV3-1 (or the pseudogene TRBV3-2) and J is TRBJ2-7, with 14 bases identical to TRBD2. CDR3 length: 16 amino acids. Germline loops: CDR1 LGHDT, CDR2 YNNKEL (reference sequence). V shed 3 bases, J shed 7 bases, and the junction held 8 bases outside the gene matches. CDR3 coding DNA: TGTGCCAGCAGCCAGAGAGGACTAGCGGGAGGCGGGGAGCAGTACTTC. Encoded protein: CASSQRGLAGGGEQYF.

The chain recombines TRBV19 with TRBJ1-1; possibly TRBD1 for D (6 bases). The CDR3 totals 14 residues. The V gene lost 3 bases and the J gene lost 1 base, with 9 bases spanning the gap. Germline lookup yields CDR1 LNHDA and CDR2 SQIVND (reference sequence). The CDR3 DNA is TGTGCCAGTAGTATGGACAGATGGAACACTGAAGCTTTCTTT. Its protein is CASSMDRWNTEAFF.

The chain combines TRBV4-1 with TRBJ2-1; 10 bases are shared with TRBD2. V lost 3 bases, J lost 6 bases, and 5 bases stayed unmatched. The CDR3 runs to 15 residues. Germline lookup yields CDR1 MGHRA and CDR2 YSYEKL. In nucleotides, the CDR3 is TGCGCCAGCAGCCACCCGGGACTAGCGTCCAATGAGCAGTTCTTC. Amino acid sequence: CASSHPGLASNEQFF.

This sequence joins TRBV6-5 and TRBJ2-7; TRBD2 matches at 7 bases. The ends lost 2 bases at V and 3 bases at J; junction bases unmatched: 1. This CDR3 is built from 13 residues. CDR1 is MNHEY and CDR2 is SVGAGI in the germline V gene. In DNA, the CDR3 is TGTGCCAGCAGTTACGGCGGGAGCTACGAGCAGTACTTC. Its protein product is CASSYGGSYEQYF.

Regarding this clone: One end of the junction varies from germline; a read error may be responsible. V and J are TRBV7-7 and TRBJ2-2; D may be TRBD1 (5 bases). The CDR3 contains 13 residues. CDR1 is SSHAT, CDR2 FNYEAQ, per germline (reference sequence). This CDR3 reads CASRALGPGELFF. The CDR3 DNA reads as TGTGCTAGCAGAGCCCTGGGGCCCGGGGAGCTGTTTTTT.

J is TRBJ1-1 and V is TRBV5-1; D is unresolved. CDR3 length equals 16 residues. Germline V CDR1 and CDR2: SGHRS, YFSETQ. Trimming pared 0 bases from V and 0 bases from J, leaving 12 bases between. The CDR3 sequence: CASSLGRINLNTEAFF. The CDR3 region has the DNA TGCGCCAGCAGCTTGGGGAGAATTAACTTGAACACTGAAGCTTTCTTT.

The chain carries TRBV11-1 and TRBJ2-1; 10 bases fit TRBD1. V shed 3 bases, J shed 8 bases, and the junction held 7 bases outside the gene matches. CDR3 length equals 15 residues. Looked up from germline, CDR1 is SGHAT and CDR2 is FQDESV (reference sequence). CDR3 sequence: CASSFGTGVGDEQFF. Written as DNA, the CDR3 is TGTGCCAGCAGCTTCGGGACAGGGGTCGGAGATGAGCAGTTCTTC.

The CDR3 reads CASGSSTYYEQYF. The CDR3 DNA reads as TGTGCCAGCGGATCTAGCACCTACTACGAGCAGTACTTC. The chain recombines TRBV28 with TRBJ2-7; possible D gene TRBD2, 5 bases. The CDR3 runs to 13 residues. The V end lost 8 bases, the J end lost 3 bases, and 14 bases lay between the germline ends. Germline V gene data show CDR1 as MDHEN and CDR2 as SYDVKM.

This chain links TRBV11-2 with TRBJ1-5; D unclear. Trimming took off 3 bases at V and 4 bases at J, with 7 bases between the two ends. Germline values: CDR1 SGHAT, CDR2 FQNNGV. CDR3 length: 13 amino acids. The CDR3 sequence: CASSLARNQPQHF. CDR3 nucleotides: TGTGCCAGCAGCTTGGCGAGGAATCAGCCCCAGCATTTT. The full variable domain, its missing parts supplied by reference TRBV11-2 and TRBJ1-5, is EAGVAQSPRYKIIEKRQSVAFWCNPISGHATLYWYQQILGQGPKLLIQFQNNGVVDDSQLPKDRFSAERLKGVDSTLKIQPAKLEDSAVYLCASSLARNQPQHFGDGTRLSIL.

In this sample, this clone turned up once. The chain recombines TRBV28 with TRBJ1-4, with D possibly TRBD1 on 6 matching bases. CDR1 MDHEN and CDR2 SYDVKM come from the germline V gene. V lost 6 bases and J lost 0, with 11 bases in between. This CDR3 has 15 residues. CDR3 DNA: TGTGCCAGCAGCCGGGACACCGCAACTAATGAAAAACTGTTTTTT. This gives the protein CASSRDTATNEKLFF.

The V and J genes are TRBV28 and TRBJ2-6, with 7 bases that match TRBD2. Germline values: CDR1 MDHEN, CDR2 SYDVKM. Trimming at V came to 7 bases and at J to 0 bases, leaving 12 bases not matched to a gene. This CDR3 is 18 amino acids long. Here the CDR3 reads CASTHWETGGSGANVLTF. CDR3 DNA: TGTGCCAGCACCCACTGGGAGACGGGGGGCTCTGGGGCCAACGTCCTGACTTTC. The full variable domain, rest sourced from reference TRBV28 and TRBJ2-6, is DVKVTQSSRYLVKRTGEKVFLECVQDMDHENMFWYRQDPGLGLRLIYFSYDVKMKEKGDIPEGYSVSREKKERFSLILESASTNQTSMYLCASTHWETGGSGANVLTFGAGSRLTVL.

The chain combines TRBV24-1 with TRBJ2-3, with TRBD2 matching over 8 bases. The CDR3 covers 14 residues. Germline-derived CDR1 and CDR2 are KGHDR and SFDVKD. The V segment lost 0 bases and the J segment 7 bases; nucleotides outside the gene matches: 2. The CDR3 sequence is CATSDLREGNTQYF. The CDR3 bases are TGTGCCACCAGTGATTTGCGGGAGGGGAATACGCAGTATTTT.

As DNA, the CDR3 is TGTGCCACCAGTGAAGATAGAGGGAACCCAGAAGGGACCCAGTACTTC. This encodes CATSEDRGNPEGTQYF. This rearrangement joins TRBV24-1 to TRBJ2-5; maybe TRBD2 (5 bases). In germline, CDR1 is KGHDR, CDR2 SFDVKD. CDR3 length equals 16 residues. The V and J ends lost 4 bases and 7 bases respectively, with 21 bases between them.

The table lists this clone with a few counts. The chain employs TRBV19 and TRBJ1-1; 12 bases fit TRBD1. V dropped 5 bases and J dropped 3; count of bases not matched to a gene: 7. The CDR3 spans 16 residues. Germline loops: CDR1 LNHDA, CDR2 SQIVND (reference sequence). CDR3 nucleotides: TGTGCCAGTAGTCCGGGACAGGGGGCATATGACACTGAAGCTTTCTTT. Translating gives CASSPGQGAYDTEAFF.

This chain uses TRBV4-1 with TRBJ2-7; TRBD2 might be the D (6 bases). Germline loops: CDR1 MGHRA, CDR2 YSYEKL. The CDR3 is 16 amino acids. The germline V and J ends were trimmed by 1 base and 3 bases, with 16 bases remaining between them. CDR3 in amino acids: CASSQVIEGGIYEQYF. CDR3 DNA sequence: TGCGCCAGCAGCCAAGTGATAGAGGGAGGCATCTACGAGCAGTACTTC.

This sequence joins TRBV6-5 and TRBJ2-1; D gene unclear. CDR1 is MNHEY and CDR2 is SVGAGI in the germline V gene. V lost 2 bases to trimming and J lost 8 bases, with 16 bases between them. The CDR3 totals 15 residues. The CDR3: CASSYGLPELDEQFF. The CDR3 DNA reads TGTGCCAGCAGTTACGGCCTCCCCGAATTGGATGAGCAGTTCTTC.

This clone was seen a single time. The chain is built from TRBV6-1 and TRBJ2-7, with 10 bases matching TRBD1. Germline CDR1 MNHNS, CDR2 SASEGT. The V segment lost 4 bases and the J segment 3 bases; nucleotides outside the gene matches: 9. This CDR3 spans 16 amino acids. The CDR3 protein is CASSGTGGYKYYEQYF. CDR3 nucleotide sequence: TGTGCCAGCAGTGGGACAGGGGGATACAAATACTACGAGCAGTACTTC.

In this sample, this clone turned up once. The chain carries TRBV15 and TRBJ2-3; 7 bases align to TRBD1. Germline V gene sequence: CDR1 LNHNV, CDR2 YYDKDF (reference sequence). The CDR3 spans 14 residues. J gave up 3 bases and V 8 bases, and 8 bases lay outside the gene matches. Written as DNA, the CDR3 is TGTGCCACCCGTGGGACAGAACAGACAGATACGCAGTATTTT. It encodes CATRGTEQTDTQYF.

This chain uses TRBV4-3 with TRBJ2-7, with 10 bases identical to TRBD1. The length of the CDR3 is 13 residues. V was pared by 4 bases and J by 4 bases, with 1 base of the junction left unmatched. The V gene's germline CDR1 is LGHNA and CDR2 YSLEER. The CDR3 spells CASSRDRGYEQYF. CDR3 bases: TGCGCCAGCAGCCGGGACAGGGGTTACGAGCAGTACTTC.

The CDR3 DNA reads as TGTGCCAGCTCACGAGCTAGCGGGAGAAAGGGCGAGCAGTACTTC. Its protein is CASSRASGRKGEQYF. The J gene is TRBJ2-7, the V gene TRBV18, with TRBD2 identical over 10 bases. The J segment lost 6 bases and the V segment lost 4 bases, leaving 9 bases of the junction unmatched. The CDR3 has 15 residues. CDR1 and CDR2 (germline): KGHSH, LQKENI.

The rearrangement links TRBV9 to TRBJ2-7; tentatively, D is TRBD2 (6 bases). With 0 bases removed from V and 1 base from J, the gap between germline ends came to 11 bases. Per germline, CDR1 SGDLS and CDR2 YYNGEE. The CDR3 has 15 residues. The CDR3 here is CASSVAGESSYEQYF. The DNA for the CDR3 is TGTGCCAGCAGCGTAGCGGGAGAGAGTTCCTACGAGCAGTACTTC.